The 18 T cell receptor beta chains in this list originate from one sample, sequenced in a study of T cells in Graves' hyperthyroidism and ophthalmopathy (dated by TCRdb to between 2018 and 2020). Receptor amplification or capture employed multiplex PCR. Sequencer: Illumina HiSeq 2000. The TCR beta CDR3 regions were amplified from the RNA transcripts. A first-round RT-PCR of the TCR CDR3 used the HTBI primer set with the Qiagen OneStep RT-PCR kit. The raw public reads went through TCRdb reprocessing: fastp at Q25, MiXCR clone calling, in-frame beta chains kept. Rows are unified per CDR3 protein, each entry keeping the most common DNA and genes. The sample records under 400,000 distinct CDR3 sequences, 15% to 20% of which are singletons. About 16% of the sample is in the top ten clones. Sequenced sample: blood. The receptors originated from a woman between 35 and 50 years old with Graves' ophthalmopathy.

This clonotype has at least ten counts. V and J are TRBV6-1 and TRBJ2-7; possibly TRBD1 or TRBD2 for D (6 bases each). This CDR3 has 13 residues. The germline V and J ends were trimmed by 10 bases and 6 bases, with 19 bases remaining between them. Germline V CDR1 and CDR2: MNHNS, SASEGT. CDR3 nucleotides: TGTGCCACCTTTAGGGTGGGGGGCTCCGAGCAGTACTTC. Translated, it gives CATFRVGGSEQYF.

There are many counts of this clonotype. The CDR3: CSVEGQIFPYGYTF. The DNA of the CDR3 is TGCAGCGTGGAGGGACAGATCTTTCCCTATGGCTACACCTTC. This sequence joins TRBV29-1 and TRBJ1-2; 7 nucleotides align to TRBD1. The CDR3 length is 14 residues. Trimming removed 6 bases from V and 4 bases from J; junction bases left unmatched: 11. From germline, CDR1 is SQVTM and CDR2 ANQGSEA.

The chain couples TRBV6-2 or TRBV6-3 to TRBJ2-2; 9 bases line up with TRBD2. CDR1 and CDR2 from the germline V gene are MNHEY and SVGEGT. The CDR3 is 16 amino acids. The V gene end was trimmed by 6 bases and the J gene end by 3 bases; junction bases not matched to a gene: 8. Written as DNA, the CDR3 is TGTGCCAGCAGCTCCCCCCGCGGGAGGGACACCGGGGAGCTGTTTTTT. Protein: CASSSPRGRDTGELFF.

This clonotype was seen many times. The chain recombines TRBV6-5 with TRBJ1-1; D is unclear. Between the trimmed V and J ends, which lost 6 bases and 3 bases, there was a span of 11 bases. The CDR3 length is 13 residues. Germline V gives CDR1 MNHEY, CDR2 SVGAGI. The CDR3 DNA is TGTGCCAGCAGACCCCCGTGGGACACTGAAGCTTTCTTT. Its translation is CASRPPWDTEAFF.

The table lists this clonotype with many counts. A read error may account for a junction end that differs from germline. The chain links TRBV6-1 to TRBJ1-1; D gene unclear. Germline-derived CDR1 and CDR2 are MNHNS and SASEGT. There are 15 residues in the CDR3. CDR3 nucleotides: TGTGCCAGCAGTGCCAAAGCCCTTTTGAACACTGAAGCTCTCTTT. Translation gives CASSAKALLNTEALF.

This clonotype occurred many times. V usage is TRBV27 and J usage is TRBJ1-5; D perhaps matches TRBD1 (5 bases). Germline V gives CDR1 MNHEY, CDR2 SMNVEV (reference sequence). The CDR3 runs to 14 residues. Trimming removed 2 bases from V and 15 bases from J, with 20 bases in between. DNA for the CDR3: TGTGCCAGCAGTTTACTGGGGGAGGATGGGACGTTGCATTTT. Protein: CASSLLGEDGTLHF.

This clonotype was observed a few times. The chain links TRBV11-2 to TRBJ2-7; TRBD2 matches at 7 bases. CDR1 SGHAT and CDR2 FQNNGV come from the germline V gene. Trimming cost V 1 base and J 1 base; bases outside gene matches: 7. This CDR3 is built from 16 residues. CDR3 nucleotide sequence: TGTGCCAGCAGCTTAGGCGGCGGGGGATTATCCTACGAGCAGTACTTC. As protein: CASSLGGGGLSYEQYF.

A word on this clonotype: A read error may be the cause here, since a much bigger clone is one base away. The CDR3 spells CVSSAKTDGKQPQHF. For the CDR3, the DNA is TGTGTCAGCAGTGCCAAGACAGACGGCAAGCAGCCCCAGCATTTT. The chain is built from TRBV6-1 and TRBJ1-5, with D possibly being TRBD1 (5 bases). CDR1 and CDR2 from the germline V gene are MNHNS and SASEGT. The CDR3 loop spans 15 amino acids.

This clonotype was detected ten times or more. The J gene is TRBJ1-1, the V gene TRBV11-2; tentative D call: TRBD1 (5 bases). V lost 1 base and J 1 base, leaving 16 bases between the germline ends. The CDR3 is 17 amino acids. Germline-derived CDR1 and CDR2 are SGHAT and FQNNGV. The CDR3 loop reads CASSLGPGAGPNTEAFF. The CDR3 DNA is TGTGCCAGCAGCTTAGGTCCCGGTGCAGGGCCGAACACTGAAGCTTTCTTT. Drawing the rest from reference TRBV11-2 and TRBJ1-1, the complete variable domain is EAGVAQSPRYKIIEKRQSVAFWCNPISGHATLYWYQQILGQGPKLLIQFQNNGVVDDSQLPKDRFSAERLKGVDSTLKIQPAKLEDSAVYLCASSLGPGAGPNTEAFFGQGTRLTVV.

This clonotype has ten or more counts. V and J are TRBV11-2 and TRBJ1-2, with D tentatively TRBD1 (5 bases). With 0 bases removed from V and 3 bases from J, the gap between germline ends came to 11 bases. The CDR3 is 15 residues long. CDR1 is SGHAT, CDR2 FQNNGV, per germline. CDR3 sequence: CASSLEAREDYGYTF. The CDR3 coding sequence is TGTGCCAGCAGCTTAGAGGCCAGGGAGGACTATGGCTACACCTTC.

There are many counts of this clonotype. The chain uses TRBV5-8 and TRBJ1-1; TRBD1 matches at 7 bases. Germline lookup yields CDR1 SGHTS and CDR2 YDEGEE. The CDR3 length is 16 residues. Germline trimming cut 0 bases from V and 0 bases from J; bases unmatched to any gene: 5. The CDR3 nucleotides are TGTGCCAGCAGCTTGGAAGGGGGGACAGTGAACACTGAAGCTTTCTTT. Translation: CASSLEGGTVNTEAFF.

This rearrangement joins TRBV6-1 to TRBJ2-5; D assignment may be TRBD1 or TRBD2 (6 bases each). The CDR3 contains 16 residues. In germline, CDR1 is MNHNS, CDR2 SASEGT. The ends were cut back, 2 bases at V and 5 bases at J, with 18 bases in the middle. CDR3 sequence: CASSELRPEGVETQYF. The CDR3, as DNA: TGTGCCAGCAGTGAATTAAGGCCGGAGGGGGTCGAGACCCAGTACTTC.

This clonotype occurred many times. This chain links TRBV29-1 with TRBJ1-2, with 8 positions matching TRBD1. Unmatched junction bases numbered 3, after V lost 4 bases and J lost 8 bases. The CDR3 sequence is 11 residues long. Germline V gene lookup returns CDR1 SQVTM and CDR2 ANQGSEA. The CDR3 DNA reads as TGCAGCGTTGCCAGGGGGCGAGGCTACACCTTC. Its translation: CSVARGRGYTF.

This clonotype was counted ten times or more. V and J are TRBV5-1 and TRBJ1-2, with D perhaps TRBD1 (6 bases). The germline gives CDR1 SGHRS, CDR2 YFSETQ. The V end was cut by 3 bases, the J end by 2 bases, with 14 bases between. The CDR3 covers 15 residues. CDR3 protein: CASSSGTTLNYGYTF. The CDR3 coding sequence is TGCGCCAGCAGCTCCGGGACAACTTTAAACTATGGCTACACCTTC.

This clonotype has a handful of counts. This sequence joins TRBV6-1 and TRBJ1-2; D is unresolved. Between the trimmed V and J ends, which lost 7 bases and 0 bases, there was a span of 12 bases. CDR3 size: 14 residues. The V gene's germline CDR1 is MNHNS and CDR2 SASEGT. CDR3 amino acids: CASKPDGTNYGYTF. In nucleotides, the CDR3 is TGTGCCAGCAAGCCGGACGGAACTAACTATGGCTACACCTTC.

Remarks on this clonotype: At one end the junction does not follow the germline gene, possibly because of a read error. The chain combines TRBV6-2 or TRBV6-3 with TRBJ1-3; D remains ambiguous. Germline assignment: CDR1 MNHEY and CDR2 SVGEGT. This CDR3 contains 13 residues. CDR3 residues: CAGHSSSGNTIFF. The CDR3 nucleotides read TGTGCCGGCCACAGCTCCTCTGGAAACACCATATTTTTT.

This clonotype was seen many times. V gene TRBV15 combines with J gene TRBJ1-5; D may be TRBD1 (5 bases). This CDR3 contains 15 residues. V gave up 4 bases and J gave up 2 bases, with 12 bases separating them. The germline CDR1 and CDR2 sequences are LNHNV and YYDKDF (reference sequence). The CDR3 reads CATSIDGGRNQPQHF. In DNA form, the CDR3 reads TGTGCCACCAGCATCGACGGGGGTCGCAATCAGCCCCAGCATTTT.

In this sample, this clonotype turned up many times. The chain has TRBV7-2 and TRBJ2-7, with 8 bases aligning to TRBD2. Germline CDR1 is SGHTA and CDR2 is FQGNSA. The V segment lost 2 bases and the J segment 7 bases; nucleotides outside the gene matches: 10. The CDR3 is made up of 15 amino acids. CDR3 coding DNA: TGTGCCAGCAGCTTAAGACTAGCGACCGGCTGGGAGCAGTACTTC. This encodes CASSLRLATGWEQYF.